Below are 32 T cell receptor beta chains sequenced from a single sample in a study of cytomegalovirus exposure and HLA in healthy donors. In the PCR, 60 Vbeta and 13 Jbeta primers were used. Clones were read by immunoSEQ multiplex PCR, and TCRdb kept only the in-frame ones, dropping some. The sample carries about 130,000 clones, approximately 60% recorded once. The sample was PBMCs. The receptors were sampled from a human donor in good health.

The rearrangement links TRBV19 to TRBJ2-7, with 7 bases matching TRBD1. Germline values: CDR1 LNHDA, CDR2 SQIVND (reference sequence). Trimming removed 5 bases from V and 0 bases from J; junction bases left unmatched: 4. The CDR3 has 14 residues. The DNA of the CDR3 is TGTGCCAGTAGTCCCCGGGACAGCTCCTACGAGCAGTACTTC. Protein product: CASSPRDSSYEQYF.

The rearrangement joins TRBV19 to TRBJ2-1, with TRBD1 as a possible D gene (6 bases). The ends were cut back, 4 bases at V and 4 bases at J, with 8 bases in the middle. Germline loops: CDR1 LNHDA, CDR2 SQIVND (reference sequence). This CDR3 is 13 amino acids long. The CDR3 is CASSTRGYNEQFF. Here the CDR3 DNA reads TGTGCCAGTAGTACCAGGGGATACAATGAGCAGTTCTTC.

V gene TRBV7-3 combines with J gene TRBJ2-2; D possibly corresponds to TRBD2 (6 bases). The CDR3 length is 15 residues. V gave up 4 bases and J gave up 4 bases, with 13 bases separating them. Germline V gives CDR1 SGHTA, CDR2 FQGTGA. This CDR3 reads CASSSGSGFTGELFF. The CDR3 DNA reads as TGTGCCAGCAGCTCCGGGAGCGGTTTCACCGGGGAGCTGTTTTTT.

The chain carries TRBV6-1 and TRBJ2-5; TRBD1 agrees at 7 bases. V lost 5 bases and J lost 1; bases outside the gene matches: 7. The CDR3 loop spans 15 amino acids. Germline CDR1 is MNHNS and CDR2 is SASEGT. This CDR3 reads CASSRIGTVQETQYF. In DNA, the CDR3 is TGTGCCAGCAGTCGGATCGGGACAGTCCAAGAGACCCAGTACTTC.

As DNA, the CDR3 is TGCGCCAGCAGCTCCGGACAGGTGGACACCGGGGAGCTGTTTTTT. Amino acids: CASSSGQVDTGELFF. The chain carries TRBV5-1 and TRBJ2-2; the match to TRBD1 covers 7 bases. Germline V lookup: CDR1 SGHRS, CDR2 YFSETQ. The CDR3 runs 15 residues. Losses at the gene ends were 3 bases for V and 3 bases for J; bases not matched to a gene: 5.

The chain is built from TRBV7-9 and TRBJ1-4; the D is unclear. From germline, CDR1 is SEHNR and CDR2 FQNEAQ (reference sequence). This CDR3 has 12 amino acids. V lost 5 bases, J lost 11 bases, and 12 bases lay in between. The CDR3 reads CASSPPTLKLFF. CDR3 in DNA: TGTGCCAGCAGCCCTCCTACCCTCAAACTGTTTTTT.

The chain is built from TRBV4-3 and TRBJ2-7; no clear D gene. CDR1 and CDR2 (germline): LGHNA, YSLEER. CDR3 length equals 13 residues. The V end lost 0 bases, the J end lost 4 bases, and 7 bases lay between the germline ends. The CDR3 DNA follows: TGCGCCAGCAGCCAAGATGTCCCTTACGAGCAGTACTTC. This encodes CASSQDVPYEQYF.

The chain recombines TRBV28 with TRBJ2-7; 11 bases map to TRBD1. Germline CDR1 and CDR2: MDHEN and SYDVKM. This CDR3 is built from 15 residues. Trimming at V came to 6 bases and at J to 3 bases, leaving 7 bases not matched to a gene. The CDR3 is CASSGVGQGDYEQYF. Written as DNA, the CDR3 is TGTGCCAGCAGCGGGGTGGGACAGGGGGACTACGAGCAGTACTTC.

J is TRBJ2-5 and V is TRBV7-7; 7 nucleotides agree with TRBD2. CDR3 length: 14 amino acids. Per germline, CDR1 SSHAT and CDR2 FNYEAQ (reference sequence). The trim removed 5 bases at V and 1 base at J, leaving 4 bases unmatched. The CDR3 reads CASSPSGTQETQYF. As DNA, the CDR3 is TGTGCCAGCAGCCCCAGCGGGACCCAAGAGACCCAGTACTTC. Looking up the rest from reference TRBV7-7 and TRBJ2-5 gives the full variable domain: GAGVSQSPRYKVTKRGQDVTLRCDPISSHATLYWYQQALGQGPEFLTYFNYEAQPDKSGLPSDRFSAERPEGSISTLTIQRTEQRDSAMYRCASSPSGTQETQYFGPGTRLLVL.

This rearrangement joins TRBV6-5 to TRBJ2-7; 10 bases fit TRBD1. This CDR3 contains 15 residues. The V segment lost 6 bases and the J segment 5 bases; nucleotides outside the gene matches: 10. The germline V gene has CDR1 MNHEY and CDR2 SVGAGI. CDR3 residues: CASSYGQGGRDEQYF. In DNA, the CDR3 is TGTGCCAGCAGCTACGGACAGGGGGGACGAGACGAGCAGTACTTC.

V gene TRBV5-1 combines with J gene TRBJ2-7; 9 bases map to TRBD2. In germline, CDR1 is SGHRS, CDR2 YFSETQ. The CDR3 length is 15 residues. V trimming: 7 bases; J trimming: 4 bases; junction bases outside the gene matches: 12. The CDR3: CASRSTGLAGYEQYF. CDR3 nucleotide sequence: TGCGCCAGCCGTTCCACGGGACTAGCAGGATACGAGCAGTACTTC.

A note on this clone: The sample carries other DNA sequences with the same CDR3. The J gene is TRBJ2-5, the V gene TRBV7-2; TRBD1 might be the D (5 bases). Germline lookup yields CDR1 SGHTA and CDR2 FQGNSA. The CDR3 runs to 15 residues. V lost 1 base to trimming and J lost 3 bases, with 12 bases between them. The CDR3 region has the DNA TGTGCCAGCAGCTTAGGGGGCCGGGCGGAAGAGACCCAGTACTTC. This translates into CASSLGGRAEETQYF. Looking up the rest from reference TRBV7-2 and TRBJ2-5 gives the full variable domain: GAGVSQSPSNKVTEKGKDVELRCDPISGHTALYWYRQSLGQGLEFLIYFQGNSAPDKSGLPSDRFSAERTGGSVSTLTIQRTQQEDSAVYLCASSLGGRAEETQYFGPGTRLLVL.

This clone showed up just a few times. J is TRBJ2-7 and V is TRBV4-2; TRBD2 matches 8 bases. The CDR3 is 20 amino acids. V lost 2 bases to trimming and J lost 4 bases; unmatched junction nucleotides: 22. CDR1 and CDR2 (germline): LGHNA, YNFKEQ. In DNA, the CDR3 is TGTGCCAGCAGCCAATTGATAAACGGCGGGAGGCTTAGTGAATCTTACGAGCAGTACTTC. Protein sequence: CASSQLINGGRLSESYEQYF.

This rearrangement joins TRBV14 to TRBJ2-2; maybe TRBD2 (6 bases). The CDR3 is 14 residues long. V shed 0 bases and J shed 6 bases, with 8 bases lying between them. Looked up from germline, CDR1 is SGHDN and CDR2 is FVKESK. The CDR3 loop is CASSQDRGAGELFF. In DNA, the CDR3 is TGTGCCAGCAGCCAAGATCGCGGGGCCGGGGAGCTGTTTTTT.

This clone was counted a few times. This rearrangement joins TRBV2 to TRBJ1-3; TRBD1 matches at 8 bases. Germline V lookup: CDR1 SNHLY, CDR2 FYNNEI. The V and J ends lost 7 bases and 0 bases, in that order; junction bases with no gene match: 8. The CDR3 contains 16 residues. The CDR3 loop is CASTRQGAISGNTIYF. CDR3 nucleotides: TGTGCCAGCACGAGGCAGGGGGCAATCTCTGGAAACACCATATATTTT.

CDR3 region: CASSIEGTSGNIGEQYF. In nucleotides, the CDR3 is TGTGCCAGTAGTATAGAGGGGACTAGCGGGAATATCGGCGAGCAGTACTTC. The V gene is TRBV19, the J gene TRBJ2-7; 13 nucleotides align to TRBD2. The germline CDR1 and CDR2 sequences are LNHDA and SQIVND (reference sequence). CDR3 size: 17 residues. V lost 0 bases, J lost 6 bases, and 8 bases stayed unmatched.

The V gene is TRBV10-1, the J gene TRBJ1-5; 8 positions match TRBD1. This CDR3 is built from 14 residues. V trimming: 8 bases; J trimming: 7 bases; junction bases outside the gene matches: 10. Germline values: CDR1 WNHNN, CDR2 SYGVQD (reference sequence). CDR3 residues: CASPVRGHRQPQHF. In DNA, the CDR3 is TGCGCCAGCCCGGTCAGGGGGCATAGGCAGCCCCAGCATTTT.

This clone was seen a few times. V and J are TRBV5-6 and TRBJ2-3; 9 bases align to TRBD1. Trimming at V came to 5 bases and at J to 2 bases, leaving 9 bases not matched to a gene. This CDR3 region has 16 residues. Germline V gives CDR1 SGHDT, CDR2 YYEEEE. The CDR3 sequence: CASSFVRTGVTDTQYF. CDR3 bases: TGTGCCAGCAGTTTTGTACGGACAGGGGTCACAGATACGCAGTATTTT. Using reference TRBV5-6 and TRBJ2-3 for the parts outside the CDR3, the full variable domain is DAGVTQSPTHLIKTRGQQVTLRCSPKSGHDTVSWYQQALGQGPQFIFQYYEEEERQRGNFPDRFSGHQFPNYSSELNVNALLLGDSALYLCASSFVRTGVTDTQYFGPGTRLTVL.

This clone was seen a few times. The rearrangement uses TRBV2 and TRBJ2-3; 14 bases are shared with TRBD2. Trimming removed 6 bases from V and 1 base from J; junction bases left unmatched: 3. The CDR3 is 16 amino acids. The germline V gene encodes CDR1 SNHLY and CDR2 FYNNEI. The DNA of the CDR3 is TGTGCCAGCAGCGGGGGACTAGCGGGAGGCACAGATACGCAGTATTTT. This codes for CASSGGLAGGTDTQYF.

CDR3 in DNA: TGTGCCAGTTCACAGGGGGCTCGTACTGAAGCTTTCTTT. Its protein product is CASSQGARTEAFF. The gene calls are TRBV27 and TRBJ1-1; 9 positions match TRBD1. The V segment lost 9 bases and the J segment 5 bases; nucleotides outside the gene matches: 7. This CDR3 region has 13 residues. Germline V gives CDR1 MNHEY, CDR2 SMNVEV (reference sequence).

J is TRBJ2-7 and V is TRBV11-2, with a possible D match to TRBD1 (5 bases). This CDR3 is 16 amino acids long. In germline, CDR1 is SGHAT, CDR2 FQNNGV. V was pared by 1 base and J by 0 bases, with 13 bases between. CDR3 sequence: CASSLVLGPSSYEQYF. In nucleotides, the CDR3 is TGTGCCAGCAGCTTAGTCTTGGGGCCCAGCTCCTACGAGCAGTACTTC.

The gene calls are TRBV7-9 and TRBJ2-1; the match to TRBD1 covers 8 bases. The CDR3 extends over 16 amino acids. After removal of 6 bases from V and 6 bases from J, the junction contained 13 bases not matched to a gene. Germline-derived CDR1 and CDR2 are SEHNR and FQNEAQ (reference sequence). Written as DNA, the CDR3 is TGTGCCAGCAGTCCGACTCGGACAGGGAGGTCCAATGAGCAGTTCTTC. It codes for CASSPTRTGRSNEQFF.

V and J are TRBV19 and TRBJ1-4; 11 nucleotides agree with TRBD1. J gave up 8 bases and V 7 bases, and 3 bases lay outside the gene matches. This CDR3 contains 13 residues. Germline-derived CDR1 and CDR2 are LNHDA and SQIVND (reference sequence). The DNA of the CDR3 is TGTGCCAGTATCGGACAGGGGGCGGAAAAACTGTTTTTT. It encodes CASIGQGAEKLFF.

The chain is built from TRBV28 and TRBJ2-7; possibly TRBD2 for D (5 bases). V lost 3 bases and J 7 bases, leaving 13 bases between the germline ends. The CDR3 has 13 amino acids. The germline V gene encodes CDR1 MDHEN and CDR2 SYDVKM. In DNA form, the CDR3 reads TGTGCCAGCAGTTTGCCGGGTCCGGGGGAGCAGTACTTC. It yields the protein CASSLPGPGEQYF.

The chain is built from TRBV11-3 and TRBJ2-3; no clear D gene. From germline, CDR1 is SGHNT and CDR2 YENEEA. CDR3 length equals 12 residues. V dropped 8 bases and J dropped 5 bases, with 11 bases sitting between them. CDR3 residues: CASRTQKDTQYF. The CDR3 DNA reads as TGTGCCAGCCGAACCCAGAAAGATACGCAGTATTTT.

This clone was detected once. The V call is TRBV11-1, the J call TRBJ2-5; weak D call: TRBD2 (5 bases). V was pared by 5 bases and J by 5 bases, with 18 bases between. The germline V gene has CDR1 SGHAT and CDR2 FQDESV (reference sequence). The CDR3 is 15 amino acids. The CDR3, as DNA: TGTGCCAGCAGCGACCTAGGGAGATCGGTGGAGACCCAGTACTTC. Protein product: CASSDLGRSVETQYF.

The CDR3: CASSLRSLDEQYF. The CDR3 DNA reads as TGTGCCAGCTCACTACGGTCTCTTGACGAGCAGTACTTC. The chain carries TRBV18 and TRBJ2-7; D remains ambiguous. The CDR3 loop spans 13 amino acids. CDR1 is KGHSH and CDR2 is LQKENI in the germline V gene. V lost 4 bases to trimming and J lost 5 bases, with 12 bases between them.

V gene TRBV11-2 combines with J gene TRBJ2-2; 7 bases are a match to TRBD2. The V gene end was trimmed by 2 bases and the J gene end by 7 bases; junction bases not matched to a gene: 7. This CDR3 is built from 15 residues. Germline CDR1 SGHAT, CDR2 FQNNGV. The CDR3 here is CASSLRRESLGELFF. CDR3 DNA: TGTGCCAGCAGCTTACGGCGGGAGAGTCTCGGGGAGCTGTTTTTT.

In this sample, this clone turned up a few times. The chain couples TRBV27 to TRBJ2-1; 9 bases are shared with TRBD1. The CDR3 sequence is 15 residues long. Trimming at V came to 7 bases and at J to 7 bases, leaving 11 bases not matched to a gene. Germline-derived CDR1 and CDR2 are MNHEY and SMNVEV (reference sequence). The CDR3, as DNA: TGTGCCAGCACCTCGGACAGGGGAGGTTGGAATGAGCAGTTCTTC. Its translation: CASTSDRGGWNEQFF.

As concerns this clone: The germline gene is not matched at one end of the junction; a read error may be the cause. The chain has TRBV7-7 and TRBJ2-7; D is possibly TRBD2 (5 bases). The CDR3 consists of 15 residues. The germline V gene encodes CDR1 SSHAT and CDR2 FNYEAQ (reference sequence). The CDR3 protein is CASSLEVGRSDEQYF. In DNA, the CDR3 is TGTGCTAGCAGCTTAGAAGTGGGGAGAAGCGACGAGCAGTACTTC.

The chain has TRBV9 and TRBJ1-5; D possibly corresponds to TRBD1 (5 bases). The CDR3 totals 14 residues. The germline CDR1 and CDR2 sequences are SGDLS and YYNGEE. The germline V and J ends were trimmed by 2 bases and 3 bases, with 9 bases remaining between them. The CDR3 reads CASSVGGPNQPQHF. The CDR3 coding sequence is TGTGCCAGCAGCGTGGGGGGACCCAATCAGCCCCAGCATTTT.

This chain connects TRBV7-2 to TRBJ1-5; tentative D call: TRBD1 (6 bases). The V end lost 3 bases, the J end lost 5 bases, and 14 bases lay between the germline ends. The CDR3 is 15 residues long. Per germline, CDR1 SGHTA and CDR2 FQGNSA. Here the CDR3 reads CASSFRGAGDQPQHF. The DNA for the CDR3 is TGTGCCAGCAGCTTTCGGGGGGCAGGAGATCAGCCCCAGCATTTT. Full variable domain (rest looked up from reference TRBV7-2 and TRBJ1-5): GAGVSQSPSNKVTEKGKDVELRCDPISGHTALYWYRQSLGQGLEFLIYFQGNSAPDKSGLPSDRFSAERTGGSVSTLTIQRTQQEDSAVYLCASSFRGAGDQPQHFGDGTRLSIL.